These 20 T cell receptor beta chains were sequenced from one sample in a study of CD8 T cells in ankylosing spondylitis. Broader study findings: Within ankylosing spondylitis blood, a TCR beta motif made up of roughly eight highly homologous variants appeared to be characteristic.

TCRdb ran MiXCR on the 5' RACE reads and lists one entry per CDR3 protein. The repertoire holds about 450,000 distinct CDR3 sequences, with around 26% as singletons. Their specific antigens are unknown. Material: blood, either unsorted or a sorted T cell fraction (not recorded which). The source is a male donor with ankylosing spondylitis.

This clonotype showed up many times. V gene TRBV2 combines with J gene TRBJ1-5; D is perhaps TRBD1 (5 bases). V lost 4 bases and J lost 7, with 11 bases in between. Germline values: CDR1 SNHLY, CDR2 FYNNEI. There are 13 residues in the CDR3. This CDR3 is CASSGEPGQPQHF. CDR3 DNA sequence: TGTGCCAGCAGTGGCGAACCAGGGCAGCCCCAGCATTTT. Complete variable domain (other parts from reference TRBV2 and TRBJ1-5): EPEVTQTPSHQVTQMGQEVILRCVPISNHLYFYWYRQILGQKVEFLVSFYNNEISEKSEIFDDQFSVERPDGSNFTLKIRSTKLEDSAMYFCASSGEPGQPQHFGDGTRLSIL.

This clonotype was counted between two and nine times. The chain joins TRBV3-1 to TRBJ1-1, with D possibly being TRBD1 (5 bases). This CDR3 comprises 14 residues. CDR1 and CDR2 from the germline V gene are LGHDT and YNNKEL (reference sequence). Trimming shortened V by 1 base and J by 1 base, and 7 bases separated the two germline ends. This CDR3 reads CASSQGQTNTEAFF. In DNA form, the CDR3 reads TGTGCCAGCAGCCAAGGACAGACGAACACTGAAGCTTTCTTT.

The CDR3 spells CASTGQPNTEAFF. The CDR3 nucleotides are TGTGCCAGCACGGGACAGCCGAACACTGAAGCTTTCTTT. The chain is built from TRBV10-3 and TRBJ1-1; 7 nucleotides agree with TRBD1. The CDR3 is 13 residues long. V lost 10 bases, J lost 1 base, and 6 bases stayed unmatched. Germline-derived CDR1 and CDR2 are ENHRY and SYGVKD.

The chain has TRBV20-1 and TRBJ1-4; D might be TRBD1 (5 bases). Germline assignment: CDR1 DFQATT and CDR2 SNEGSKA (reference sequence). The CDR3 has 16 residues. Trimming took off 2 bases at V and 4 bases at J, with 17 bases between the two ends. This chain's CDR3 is CSARPRKGISNEKLFF. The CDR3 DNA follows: TGCAGTGCTAGACCCCGCAAGGGGATAAGTAATGAAAAACTGTTTTTT.

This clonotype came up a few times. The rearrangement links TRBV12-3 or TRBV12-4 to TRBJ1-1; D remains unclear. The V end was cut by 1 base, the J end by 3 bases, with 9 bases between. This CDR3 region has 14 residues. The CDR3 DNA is TGTGCCAGCAGTTTAGGGGGAATCCACACTGAAGCTTTCTTT. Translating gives CASSLGGIHTEAFF.

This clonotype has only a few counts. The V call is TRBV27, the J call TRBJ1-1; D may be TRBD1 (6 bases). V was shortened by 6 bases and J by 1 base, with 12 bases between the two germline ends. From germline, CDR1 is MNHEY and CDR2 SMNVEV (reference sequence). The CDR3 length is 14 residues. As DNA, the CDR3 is TGTGCCAGCAGGGGGGGGGCGGCGAACACTGAAGCTTTCTTT. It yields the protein CASRGGAANTEAFF.

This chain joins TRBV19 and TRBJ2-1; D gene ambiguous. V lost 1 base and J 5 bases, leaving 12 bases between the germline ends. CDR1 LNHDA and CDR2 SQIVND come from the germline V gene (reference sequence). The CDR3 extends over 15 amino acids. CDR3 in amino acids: CASSIVGMWDNEQFF. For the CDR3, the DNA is TGTGCCAGTAGTATAGTAGGGATGTGGGACAATGAGCAGTTCTTC.

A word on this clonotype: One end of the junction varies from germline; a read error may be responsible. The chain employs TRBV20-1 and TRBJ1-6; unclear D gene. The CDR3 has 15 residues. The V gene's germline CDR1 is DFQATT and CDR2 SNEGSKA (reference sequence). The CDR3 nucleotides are TGCAGTGCGAGAGACGAGGGCCTCTATAATTCACCCCTCCACTTT. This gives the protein CSARDEGLYNSPLHF.

CDR3: CASSDSGRAVDTQYF. The CDR3 coding sequence is TGTGCCAGCAGCGATAGCGGGAGGGCTGTAGATACGCAGTATTTT. J is TRBJ2-3 and V is TRBV5-6; 11 bases align to TRBD2. Germline trimming cut 4 bases from V and 5 bases from J; bases unmatched to any gene: 6. This CDR3 is built from 15 residues. Per the germline V gene, CDR1 is SGHDT and CDR2 is YYEEEE.

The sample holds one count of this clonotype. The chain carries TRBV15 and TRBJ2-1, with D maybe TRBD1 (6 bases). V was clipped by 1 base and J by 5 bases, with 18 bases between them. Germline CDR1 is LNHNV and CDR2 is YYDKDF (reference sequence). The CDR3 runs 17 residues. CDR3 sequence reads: CATSRVGRGFGNNEQFF. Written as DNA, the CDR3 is TGTGCCACCAGCAGAGTCGGCAGGGGCTTTGGGAACAATGAGCAGTTCTTC.

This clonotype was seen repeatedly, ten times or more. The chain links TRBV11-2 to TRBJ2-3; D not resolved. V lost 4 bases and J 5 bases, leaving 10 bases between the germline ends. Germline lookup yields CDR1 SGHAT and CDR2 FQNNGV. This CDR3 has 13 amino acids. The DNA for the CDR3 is TGTGCCAGCAGCTCAGGCGGTGGAGATACGCAGTATTTT. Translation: CASSSGGGDTQYF.

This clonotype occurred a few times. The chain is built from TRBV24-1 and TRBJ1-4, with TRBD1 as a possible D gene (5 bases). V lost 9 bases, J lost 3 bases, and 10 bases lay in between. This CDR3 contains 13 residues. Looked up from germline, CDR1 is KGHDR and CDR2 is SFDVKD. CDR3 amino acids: CATRDRSNEKLFF. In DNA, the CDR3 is TGTGCCACCCGAGACAGATCTAATGAAAAACTGTTTTTT.

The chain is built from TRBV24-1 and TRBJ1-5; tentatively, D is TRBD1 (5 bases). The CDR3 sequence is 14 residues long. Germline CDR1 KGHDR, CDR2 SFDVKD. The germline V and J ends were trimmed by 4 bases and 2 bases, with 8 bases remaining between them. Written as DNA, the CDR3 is TGTGCCACCAGTGACCCGGGACGCAATCAGCCCCAGCATTTT. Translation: CATSDPGRNQPQHF.

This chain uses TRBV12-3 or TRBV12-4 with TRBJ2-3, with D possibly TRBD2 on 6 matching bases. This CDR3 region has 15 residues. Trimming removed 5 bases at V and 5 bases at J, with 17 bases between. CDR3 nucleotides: TGTGCCAGCAGTGGAGGGTTTTCAAATGTAGATACGCAGTATTTT. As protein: CASSGGFSNVDTQYF.

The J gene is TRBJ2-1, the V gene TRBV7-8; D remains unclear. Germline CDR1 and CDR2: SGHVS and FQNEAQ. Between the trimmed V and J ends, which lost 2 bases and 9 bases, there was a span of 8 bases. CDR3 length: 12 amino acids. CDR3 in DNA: TGTGCCAGCAGCTTAAGGAGCAGTGAGCAGTTCTTC. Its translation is CASSLRSSEQFF.

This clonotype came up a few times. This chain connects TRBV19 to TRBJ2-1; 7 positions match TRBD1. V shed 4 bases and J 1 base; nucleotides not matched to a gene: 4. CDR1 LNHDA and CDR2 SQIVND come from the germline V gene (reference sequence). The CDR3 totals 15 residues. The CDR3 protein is CASSKGQISYNEQFF. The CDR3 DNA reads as TGTGCCAGTAGTAAGGGACAGATTTCCTACAATGAGCAGTTCTTC.

CDR3 residues: CASSPPRGGYGYTF. The CDR3 DNA follows: TGTGCCAGTAGTCCCCCTAGGGGGGGCTATGGCTACACCTTC. The chain combines TRBV19 with TRBJ1-2; TRBD1 might be the D (6 bases). Germline V lookup: CDR1 LNHDA, CDR2 SQIVND (reference sequence). The CDR3 loop spans 14 amino acids. Trimming took 5 bases from V and 4 from J, leaving 14 bases between them. Based on the CDR3 plus reference TRBV19 and TRBJ1-2, the full variable domain is DGGITQSPKYLFRKEGQNVTLSCEQNLNHDAMYWYRQDPGQGLRLIYYSQIVNDFQKGDIAEGYSVSREKKESFPLTVTSAQKNPTAFYLCASSPPRGGYGYTFGSGTRLTVV.

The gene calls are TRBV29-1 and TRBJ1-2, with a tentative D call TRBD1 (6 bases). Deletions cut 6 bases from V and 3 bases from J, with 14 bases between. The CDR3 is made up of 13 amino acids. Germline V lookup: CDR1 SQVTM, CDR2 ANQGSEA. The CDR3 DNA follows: TGCAGCGTGGGACATCGGGGGGACTATGGCTACACCTTC. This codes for CSVGHRGDYGYTF.

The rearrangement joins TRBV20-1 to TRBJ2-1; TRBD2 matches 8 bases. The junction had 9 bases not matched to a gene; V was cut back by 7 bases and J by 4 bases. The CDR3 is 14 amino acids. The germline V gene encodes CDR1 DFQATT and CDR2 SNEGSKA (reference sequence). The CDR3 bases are TGCAGTGGGTCCTGGACTAGCCGGTACAATGAGCAGTTCTTC. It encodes CSGSWTSRYNEQFF.

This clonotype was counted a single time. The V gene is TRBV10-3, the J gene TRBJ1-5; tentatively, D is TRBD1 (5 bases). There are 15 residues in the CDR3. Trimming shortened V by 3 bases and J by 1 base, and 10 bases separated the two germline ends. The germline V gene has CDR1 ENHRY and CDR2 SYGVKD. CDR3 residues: CAISEGAESNQPQHF. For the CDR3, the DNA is TGTGCCATCAGTGAAGGGGCAGAAAGCAATCAGCCCCAGCATTTT.